The 28 T cell receptor beta chains given below trace back to one sample, sequenced in a study of T cells in Graves' hyperthyroidism and ophthalmopathy. RNA transcripts were the template for amplifying TCR beta CDR3 regions. HTBI primers were employed in a first-round RT-PCR of the TCR CDR3. TCRdb re-called the multiplex PCR reads through MiXCR, storing one row per CDR3 protein. The sample contains 300,000 or so distinct CDR3 sequences, 18% of which appear only once. The specimen sequenced was blood. The receptors shown here come from a woman aged 50 to 65 with Graves' hyperthyroidism.

This sequence joins TRBV9 and TRBJ2-5; the match to TRBD2 covers 10 bases. Germline V gene data show CDR1 as SGDLS and CDR2 as YYNGEE. The CDR3 loop spans 16 amino acids. Trimming cost V 0 bases and J 1 base; bases outside gene matches: 3. The CDR3 is CASSVGTSGVQETQYF. The CDR3, as DNA: TGTGCCAGCAGCGTAGGCACTAGCGGGGTCCAAGAGACCCAGTACTTC.

The gene calls are TRBV18 and TRBJ2-7, with TRBD2 matching over 7 bases. This CDR3 is built from 14 residues. The germline V gene has CDR1 KGHSH and CDR2 LQKENI. The V segment lost 0 bases and the J segment 5 bases; nucleotides outside the gene matches: 4. The CDR3 sequence: CASSPPSAGDEQYF. DNA of the CDR3: TGTGCCAGCTCACCACCAAGCGCGGGAGACGAGCAGTACTTC.

The chain uses TRBV20-1 and TRBJ2-3; D is ambiguous. V lost 5 bases and J lost 1, with 19 bases in between. The CDR3 totals 16 residues. CDR1 and CDR2 (germline): DFQATT, SNEGSKA (reference sequence). CDR3 bases: TGCAGTGCTCTCCGACCGGGTCTGAGTGGCACAGATACGCAGTATTTT. This codes for CSALRPGLSGTDTQYF.

The rearrangement joins TRBV12-5 to TRBJ2-3, with 8 bases matching TRBD1. The CDR3 length is 16 residues. V lost 8 bases, J lost 2 bases, and 12 bases stayed unmatched. Germline-derived CDR1 and CDR2 are LGHNT and FRNRAP. CDR3 sequence reads: CASTPWTGLFTDTQYF. Here the CDR3 DNA reads TGTGCTAGTACACCTTGGACAGGGCTTTTCACAGATACGCAGTATTTT.

The chain uses TRBV2 and TRBJ1-6; tentative D call: TRBD1 (5 bases). The CDR3 sequence is 15 residues long. V was shortened by 10 bases and J by 0 bases, with 13 bases between the two germline ends. The germline V gene encodes CDR1 SNHLY and CDR2 FYNNEI. Here the CDR3 DNA reads TGTGCCAACATGTGGGGGAGCTCCTATAATTCACCCCTCCACTTT. Amino acid sequence: CANMWGSSYNSPLHF.

The chain carries TRBV5-1 and TRBJ1-5; 8 nucleotides align to TRBD1. Trimming at V came to 4 bases and at J to 6 bases, leaving 6 bases not matched to a gene. The CDR3 contains 14 residues. The V gene's germline CDR1 is SGHRS and CDR2 YFSETQ. CDR3 residues: CASSPQGGGQPQHF. In DNA, the CDR3 is TGCGCCAGCAGCCCACAGGGGGGAGGTCAGCCCCAGCATTTT.

This clonotype was counted at least ten times. The chain combines TRBV2 with TRBJ1-3; D unclear. Germline-derived CDR1 and CDR2 are SNHLY and FYNNEI. The CDR3 sequence is 15 residues long. V shed 2 bases and J shed 0 bases, with 8 bases lying between them. CDR3 loop: CASSETAFSGNTIYF. The DNA of the CDR3 is TGTGCCAGCAGTGAAACCGCTTTCTCTGGAAACACCATATATTTT.

This clonotype came up a few times. The chain links TRBV6-1 to TRBJ1-1; TRBD1 matches 7 bases. Germline trimming cut 1 base from V and 4 bases from J; bases unmatched to any gene: 12. The CDR3 has 17 residues. Germline V gives CDR1 MNHNS, CDR2 SASEGT. In nucleotides, the CDR3 is TGTGCCAGCAGTGAAGGGCCGGAGACAGGGACCCCCACTGAAGCTTTCTTT. Its protein product is CASSEGPETGTPTEAFF.

This clonotype was seen repeatedly, ten times or more. The gene calls are TRBV6-1 and TRBJ2-1; TRBD2 agrees at 7 bases. The CDR3 length is 16 residues. Germline assignment: CDR1 MNHNS and CDR2 SASEGT. With 5 bases clipped from V and 7 bases from J, the junction kept 14 bases outside the gene matches. The CDR3 region is CASSYSGGRAGNEQFF. CDR3 in DNA: TGTGCCAGCAGTTATTCGGGTGGGAGGGCCGGTAATGAGCAGTTCTTC.

As DNA, the CDR3 is TGTGCCAGCAGTTTATCGACCAGAAACACTGAAGCTTTCTTT. Amino acid sequence: CASSLSTRNTEAFF. The genes are TRBV27 and TRBJ1-1; D uncertain. Trimming removed 0 bases at V and 2 bases at J, with 7 bases between. CDR1 and CDR2 (germline): MNHEY, SMNVEV (reference sequence). The CDR3 runs to 14 residues.

This chain uses TRBV12-3 or TRBV12-4 with TRBJ1-2, with D tentatively TRBD1 (5 bases). V shed 2 bases and J shed 9 bases, with 10 bases lying between them. The CDR3 totals 12 residues. The CDR3 here is CASSLLGASYTF. DNA of the CDR3: TGTGCCAGCAGTTTACTCGGGGCCAGCTACACCTTC.

This clonotype was counted at least ten times. This chain links TRBV5-1 with TRBJ2-7; 7 bases align to TRBD1. CDR1 and CDR2 from the germline V gene are SGHRS and YFSETQ. The CDR3 sequence is 15 residues long. After removal of 3 bases from V and 3 bases from J, the junction contained 9 bases not matched to a gene. CDR3 protein: CASSSRKTGIYEQYV. The DNA of the CDR3 is TGCGCCAGCAGCTCTAGAAAGACAGGGATCTACGAGCAGTACGTC.

This clonotype was seen at least ten times. The V gene is TRBV6-1, the J gene TRBJ2-1; TRBD2 might be the D (5 bases). CDR3 length: 14 amino acids. Germline CDR1 is MNHNS and CDR2 is SASEGT. Between the trimmed V and J ends, which lost 5 bases and 2 bases, there was a span of 10 bases. As DNA, the CDR3 is TGTGCCAGCAGTTCGGACTTAGCCTACAATGAGCAGTTCTTC. Protein product: CASSSDLAYNEQFF.

The gene calls are TRBV27 and TRBJ1-3; maybe TRBD1 (5 bases). CDR1 is MNHEY and CDR2 is SMNVEV in the germline V gene (reference sequence). The CDR3 extends over 14 amino acids. The V gene lost 7 bases and the J gene lost 0 bases, with 10 bases spanning the gap. Here the CDR3 reads CASKGVLSGNTIYF. The CDR3 DNA sequence: TGTGCCAGCAAAGGGGTCCTCTCTGGAAACACCATATATTTT.

The gene calls are TRBV30 and TRBJ1-2; D perhaps matches TRBD1 (5 bases). Per germline, CDR1 GTSNPN and CDR2 SVGIG (reference sequence). The V end lost 2 bases, the J end lost 2 bases, and 9 bases lay between the germline ends. This CDR3 has 13 amino acids. The chain's CDR3 is CAWSLQGNYGYTF. The DNA of the CDR3 is TGTGCCTGGAGTTTGCAGGGAAACTATGGCTACACCTTC.

This rearrangement joins TRBV7-2 to TRBJ2-1; TRBD2 matches at 11 bases. Germline trimming cut 5 bases from V and 9 bases from J; bases unmatched to any gene: 9. CDR1 is SGHTA, CDR2 FQGNSA, per germline. CDR3 length: 15 amino acids. The CDR3 loop reads CASSPTSGSRSEQFF. The CDR3, as DNA: TGTGCCAGCAGCCCTACTAGCGGGAGCCGTAGTGAGCAGTTCTTC.

The chain combines TRBV3-1 with TRBJ1-5, with D possibly TRBD1 on 6 matching bases. This CDR3 spans 15 amino acids. The germline CDR1 and CDR2 sequences are LGHDT and YNNKEL (reference sequence). V dropped 0 bases and J dropped 1 base, with 7 bases sitting between them. In DNA form, the CDR3 reads TGTGCCAGCAGCCAAGATCAGGGGAGCAATCAGCCCCAGCATTTT. Translation gives CASSQDQGSNQPQHF.

The J gene is TRBJ2-1, the V gene TRBV6-6; no reliable D call. Trimming stripped 2 bases from V and 8 bases from J, with 10 bases between. This CDR3 has 13 residues. Germline V gene lookup returns CDR1 MNHNY and CDR2 SVGAGI (reference sequence). The CDR3 protein is CASSYNRVDEQFF. The CDR3 bases are TGTGCCAGCAGTTACAATAGAGTCGATGAGCAGTTCTTC.

This sequence joins TRBV30 and TRBJ1-1; 9 positions match TRBD1. The germline V gene has CDR1 GTSNPN and CDR2 SVGIG (reference sequence). The CDR3 has 14 residues. V was clipped by 5 bases and J by 4 bases; unmatched bases: 8. The CDR3 DNA follows: TGTGCCTGGTTAAACAGGGGGCAGATCACTGAAGCTTTCTTT. Encoded protein: CAWLNRGQITEAFF.

This clonotype was counted ten times or more. The V gene is TRBV27, the J gene TRBJ1-4; no firm D call. V was shortened by 1 base and J by 3 bases, with 9 bases between the two germline ends. CDR1 is MNHEY and CDR2 is SMNVEV in the germline V gene (reference sequence). The CDR3 runs 15 residues. The CDR3 spells CASSLFSASNEKLFF. DNA for the CDR3: TGTGCCAGCAGTTTATTTTCGGCCTCTAATGAAAAACTGTTTTTT.

The rearrangement joins TRBV7-9 to TRBJ2-5, with D perhaps matching TRBD2 (6 bases). CDR3 length: 17 amino acids. V was trimmed by 3 bases and J by 4 bases, leaving 21 bases between them. Per the germline V gene, CDR1 is SEHNR and CDR2 is FQNEAQ (reference sequence). This CDR3 is CASSFGASATFGETQYF. In DNA form, the CDR3 reads TGTGCCAGCAGCTTCGGGGCTAGCGCAACTTTCGGAGAGACCCAGTACTTC.

This clonotype showed up many times. The chain couples TRBV5-1 to TRBJ2-7; 8 positions agree with TRBD1. This CDR3 comprises 16 residues. V dropped 0 bases and J dropped 0; count of bases not matched to a gene: 5. Germline V gene data show CDR1 as SGHRS and CDR2 as YFSETQ. The CDR3: CASSLGGQGGSYEQYV. CDR3 coding DNA: TGCGCCAGCAGCTTGGGAGGACAGGGAGGCTCCTACGAGCAGTACGTC.

This clonotype was picked up many times. This sequence joins TRBV28 and TRBJ2-3; the D is unclear. Deletions cut 2 bases from V and 4 bases from J, with 13 bases between. Germline V gene data show CDR1 as MDHEN and CDR2 as SYDVKM. The length of the CDR3 is 15 residues. CDR3 sequence reads: CASSLRAETPDTQYF. The DNA of the CDR3 is TGTGCCAGCAGTTTACGGGCCGAGACCCCAGATACGCAGTATTTT.

V is TRBV4-1 and J is TRBJ2-5, with 16 nucleotides matching TRBD2. CDR1 is MGHRA and CDR2 is YSYEKL in the germline V gene. The CDR3 is made up of 18 amino acids. Unmatched junction bases numbered 7, after V lost 1 base and J lost 5 bases. As DNA, the CDR3 is TGCGCCAGCAGCCAAGGTGGGACTAGCGGGGGGGACAGGGAGACCCAGTACTTC. It encodes CASSQGGTSGGDRETQYF.

This clonotype was seen at least ten times. The DNA for the CDR3 is TGTGCCAGCTCACCTCCTGGACAGGGGAACTGGCTAAGCACAGATACGCAGTATTTT. This codes for CASSPPGQGNWLSTDTQYF. The genes are TRBV18 and TRBJ2-3; 9 bases map to TRBD1. Per the germline V gene, CDR1 is KGHSH and CDR2 is LQKENI. This CDR3 comprises 19 residues. V lost 3 bases and J lost 0; bases outside the gene matches: 13.

This clonotype was observed a handful of times. The chain carries TRBV6-1 and TRBJ1-6; no reliable D call. CDR1 and CDR2 from the germline V gene are MNHNS and SASEGT. Trimming pared 6 bases from V and 6 bases from J, leaving 12 bases between. This CDR3 has 14 residues. The CDR3 is CASRVTGFNSPLHF. The CDR3, as DNA: TGTGCCAGCAGAGTCACTGGTTTTAATTCACCCCTCCACTTT.

In its sample, this clonotype was seen a few times. V is TRBV19 and J is TRBJ1-2; D gene unclear. V lost 5 bases to trimming and J lost 7 bases, with 17 bases between them. The CDR3 runs to 14 residues. Germline V gene lookup returns CDR1 LNHDA and CDR2 SQIVND (reference sequence). The CDR3 sequence is CASSLEALEGGYTF. Here the CDR3 DNA reads TGTGCCAGTAGTTTGGAGGCCCTGGAGGGTGGCTACACCTTC.

This clonotype was detected a few times. It may be a read error: a sequence one base away is much more abundant. The V call is TRBV2, the J call TRBJ1-5, with D tentatively TRBD1 (6 bases). CDR1 and CDR2 (germline): SNHLY, FYNNEI. CDR3 length: 13 amino acids. V was cut by 9 bases and J by 3 bases, with 12 bases left in between. CDR3 sequence: CASSWDNNQPQHF. In DNA, the CDR3 is TGTGCCAGTTCCTGGGACAACAATCAGCCCCAGCATTTT.